This paragraph covers one T cell receptor (beta chain) sequence. Its antigen is undetermined. The data were obtained in a study of untreated major depressive disorder. Points from the study as a whole: CD4+ T cells from depressed patients used TRBV05-01 (Vbeta 5.1) more often than controls.

Trimming removed 2 bases from V and 6 bases from J, with 9 bases in between. Germline CDR1 is SGHDT and CDR2 is YYEEEE. The CDR3 is 12 residues long. The table came from immunoSEQ multiplex PCR; TCRdb's copy has only in-frame clones and leaves some out. This repertoire shows some 20,000 clones, 70% to 90% found once; its top ten account for 4.5% to 6.5%. Each depressed patient was matched pairwise with a non-depressed control on sex, age, current smoking status and body mass index. Approximately 30 ml of peripheral blood was collected per donor. Input material: CD4+ T cells from PBMCs. The genes are TRBV5-6 and TRBJ2-7; tentative D call: TRBD1 (6 bases). The source is a woman aged 25 to 39 in good health. The CDR3 reads CASSLNRVEQYF. DNA of the CDR3: TGTGCCAGCAGCTTAAACAGGGTCGAGCAGTACTTC.